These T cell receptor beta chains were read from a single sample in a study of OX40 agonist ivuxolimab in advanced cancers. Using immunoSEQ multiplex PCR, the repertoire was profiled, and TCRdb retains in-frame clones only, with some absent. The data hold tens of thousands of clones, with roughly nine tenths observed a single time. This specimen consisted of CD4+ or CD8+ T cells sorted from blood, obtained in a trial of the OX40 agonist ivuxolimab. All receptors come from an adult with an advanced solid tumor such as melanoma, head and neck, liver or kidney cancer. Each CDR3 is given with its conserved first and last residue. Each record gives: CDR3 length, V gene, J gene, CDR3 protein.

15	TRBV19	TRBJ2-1	CASSRDGRDYNEQFF
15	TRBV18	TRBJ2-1	CASSPAGLAMGEQFF
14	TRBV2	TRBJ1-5	CASTRTGSNQPQHF
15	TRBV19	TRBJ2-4	CASSIDGLAKNIQYF
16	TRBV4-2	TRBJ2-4	CASSQGQGTRVDIQYF
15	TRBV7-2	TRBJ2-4	CASSEQGAGRNIQYF
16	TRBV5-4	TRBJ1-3	CASSLGVEHSGNTIYF
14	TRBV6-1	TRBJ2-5	CASSEEPTQETQYF
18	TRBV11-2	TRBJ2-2	CASSLARFGGPDTGELFF
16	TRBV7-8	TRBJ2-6	CASSNRAGAGANVLTF
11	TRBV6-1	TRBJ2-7	CASRTKGEQYF
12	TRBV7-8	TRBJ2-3	CASSPFTDTQYF
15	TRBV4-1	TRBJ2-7	CASSQARTGAYEQYF
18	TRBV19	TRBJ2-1	CASRDRRGPRGSYNEQFF
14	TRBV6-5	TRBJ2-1	CASRKGALGNEQFF
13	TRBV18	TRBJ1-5	CASSAAENQPQHF
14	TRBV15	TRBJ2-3	CATSRGLARDTQYF
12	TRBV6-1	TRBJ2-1	CASSEAWSEQFF
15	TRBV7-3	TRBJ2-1	CASSEDYSSYNEQFF
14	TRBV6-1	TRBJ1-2	CASSSRGLGYGYTF
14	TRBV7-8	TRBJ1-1	CASTPQGRGTEAFF
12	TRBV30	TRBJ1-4	CAWSQTNEKLFF
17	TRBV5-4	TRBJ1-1	CASSLGGALLKHTEAFF
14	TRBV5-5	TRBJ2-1	CASSLATLMDEQFF
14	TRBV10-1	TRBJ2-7	CASSTGQGTYEQYF
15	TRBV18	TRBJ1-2	CASSPETDGGYGYTF
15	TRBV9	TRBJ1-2	CASSAAGQGGWGYTF
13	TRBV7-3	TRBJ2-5	CASSSSGPGTQYF
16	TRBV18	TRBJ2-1	CASSPSGARSYNEQFF
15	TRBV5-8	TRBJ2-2	CASSTGTANTGELFF
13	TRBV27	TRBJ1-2	CASSSGGAYGYTF
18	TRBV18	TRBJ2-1	CASSPRSAIGVAYNEQFF
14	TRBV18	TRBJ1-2	CASSPPSTPERYTF
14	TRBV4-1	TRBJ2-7	CASSPPGRAYEQYF
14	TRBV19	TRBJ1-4	CASSMGTGPEKLFF
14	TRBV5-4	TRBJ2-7	CASSLEGRWNEQYF
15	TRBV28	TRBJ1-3	CASGGWTYSGNTIYF
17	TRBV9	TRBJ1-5	CASSPSGTGGSDQPQHF
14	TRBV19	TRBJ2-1	CASTSMDSYNEQFF
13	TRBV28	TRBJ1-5	CASSGRGVQPQHF
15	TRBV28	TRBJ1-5	CASSPPGGRNQPQHF
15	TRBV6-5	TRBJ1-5	CASRIQGLSNQPQHF
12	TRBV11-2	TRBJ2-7	CASSSTSEKKYF
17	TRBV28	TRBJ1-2	CASSNRDRGRVDYGYTF
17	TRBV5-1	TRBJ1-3	CASSSNILVGPGNTIYF
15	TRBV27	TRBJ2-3	CASREEGGGTDTQYF
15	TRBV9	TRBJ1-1	CASSVGEGDRPEAFF